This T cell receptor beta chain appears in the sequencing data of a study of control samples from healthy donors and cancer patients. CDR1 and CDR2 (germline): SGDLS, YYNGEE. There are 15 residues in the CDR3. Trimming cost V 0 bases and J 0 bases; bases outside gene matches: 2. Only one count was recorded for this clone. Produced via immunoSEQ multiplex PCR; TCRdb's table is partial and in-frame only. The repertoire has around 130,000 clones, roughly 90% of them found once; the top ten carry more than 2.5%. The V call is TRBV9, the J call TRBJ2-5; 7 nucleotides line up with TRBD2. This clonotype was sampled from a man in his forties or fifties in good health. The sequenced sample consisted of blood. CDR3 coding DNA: TGTGCCAGCAGCGTAGACGGGAGGTACCAAGAGACCCAGTACTTC. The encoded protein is CASSVDGRYQETQYF.